In its sample, the clone carrying this T cell receptor beta chain was seen a few times. This entry is derived from a study of T-cell memory formation after mild COVID-19. The V end lost 0 bases, the J end lost 2 bases, and 16 bases lay between the germline ends. This CDR3 region has 17 residues. Germline CDR1 reads MNHEY; CDR2 reads SVGAGI. TCRdb fed the 5' RACE reads into MiXCR, producing one record per CDR3 protein. Of tens of thousands of distinct CDR3 sequences in the sample, less than 15% were seen once. This sequence joins TRBV6-5 and TRBJ2-5, with D unresolved. This receptor was identified in a young man who had mild COVID-19 (a few samples of this study predate the infection). Cell type and time point are not known. Material: PBMCs or a T cell subset sorted from them (not recorded which). The CDR3 reads CASSYSKDPRKQETQYF. CDR3 coding DNA: TGTGCCAGCAGTTACTCGAAAGATCCCAGAAAACAAGAGACCCAGTACTTC.